In its sample, the clone carrying this T cell receptor beta chain was seen a few times. TCRdb analysed the RACE reads with MiXCR anew, one entry per CDR3 protein. The sample carries 75,000 to 95,000 distinct CDR3 sequences, 12% recorded once. These data originate in a study of human T cells and chemical hapten exposure. Germline CDR1 SQVTM, CDR2 ANQGSEA. J was trimmed by 4 bases and V by 7 bases; bases with no gene match: 9. This CDR3 has 13 residues. Time point of the sample: patch test 1, 2 weeks after DPC sensitization. Stated treatment: therapeutic diphenylcyclopropenone sensitization with weekly scalp DPC.

The origin of this receptor is a woman aged 60-70 years with alopecia areata. Some clones in this sample may be carry-over from other donors' samples. Sequences were derived from whole blood, sampled in connection with sensitization to the hapten diphenylcyclopropenone (DPC). This sequence joins TRBV29-1 and TRBJ1-2; the match to TRBD1 covers 7 bases. CDR3 nucleotides: TGCAGCGCGTCAGGACAGGCCAGCTATGGCTACACCTTC. Its protein product is CSASGQASYGYTF. Looking up the rest from reference TRBV29-1 and TRBJ1-2 gives the full variable domain: SAVISQKPSRDICQRGTSLTIQCQVDSQVTMMFWYRQQPGQSLTLIATANQGSEATYESGFVIDKFPISRPNLTFSTLTVSNMSPEDSSIYLCSASGQASYGYTFGSGTRLTVV.